One and the same sample provided the 13 T cell receptor beta chains below, sequenced in a study of T cell clonotyping in hematopoietic cell transplantation. The repertoire was sequenced with immunoSEQ multiplex PCR; TCRdb's copy has only in-frame clones and lacks some. The table has approximately 8,400 clones, less than 70% seen once; the top ten hold more than 20%. The input for sequencing was peripheral blood mononuclear cells, taken 100 days after allogeneic stem cell transplant. These receptors all stem from a male patient aged 55 to 70 who had an allogeneic stem cell transplant from an unrelated donor, so the T cells may come from the graft donor. Some clones in this sample may be carry-over from other donors' samples.

This chain uses TRBV6-5 with TRBJ1-1; no clear D. The V end was cut by 0 bases, the J end by 5 bases, with 16 bases between. Per germline, CDR1 MNHEY and CDR2 SVGAGI. This CDR3 contains 16 residues. CDR3 nucleotide sequence: TGTGCCAGCAGTTACTCTACTCGGACGGTAATTACTGAAGCTTTCTTT. It specifies CASSYSTRTVITEAFF.

The chain has TRBV4-1 and TRBJ2-5; D assignment may be TRBD1 or TRBD2 (5 bases each). V dropped 0 bases and J dropped 4 bases, with 18 bases sitting between them. Germline V CDR1 and CDR2: MGHRA, YSYEKL. This CDR3 is 17 amino acids long. For the CDR3, the DNA is TGCGCCAGCAGCCAAGATCACCCAGGGAGAGCGATAGAGACCCAGTACTTC. Translating gives CASSQDHPGRAIETQYF.

The chain uses TRBV5-6 and TRBJ2-5, with D possibly TRBD1 on 6 matching bases. CDR3 length: 16 amino acids. Trimming left V 7 bases short and J 0 bases short, with 19 bases between. Germline V CDR1 and CDR2: SGHDT, YYEEEE. CDR3 in DNA: TGTGCCAGCTCTCCTCCAGGGGCCCCGTACCAAGAGACCCAGTACTTC. Translating gives CASSPPGAPYQETQYF.

This clone was found a few times. The chain employs TRBV6-1 and TRBJ1-6; D remains ambiguous. CDR3 length: 16 amino acids. V lost 4 bases, J lost 0 bases, and 10 bases lay in between. CDR1 MNHNS and CDR2 SASEGT come from the germline V gene. CDR3: CASSVQPSSYNSPLHF. CDR3 coding DNA: TGTGCCAGCAGTGTGCAACCGAGCTCCTATAATTCACCCCTCCACTTT.

This clone is large within its sample. Written as DNA, the CDR3 is TGTGCCATCAGTGAGCCACAGGGGAGGGATAGTTTCCTTTACAATGAGCAGTTCTTC. It is translated as CAISEPQGRDSFLYNEQFF. The chain combines TRBV10-3 with TRBJ2-1; D may be TRBD1 or TRBD2 (7 bases each). The length of the CDR3 is 19 residues. Trimming took 2 bases from V and 4 from J, leaving 24 bases between them. Germline CDR1 is ENHRY and CDR2 is SYGVKD.

V and J are TRBV28 and TRBJ2-7; TRBD1 aligns across 7 bases. The length of the CDR3 is 15 residues. Germline lookup yields CDR1 MDHEN and CDR2 SYDVKM. Germline trimming cut 7 bases from V and 0 bases from J; bases unmatched to any gene: 9. The CDR3 coding sequence is TGTGCCAGCACCGGGGACAGACAAAACTCCTACGAGCAGTACTTC. Protein: CASTGDRQNSYEQYF.

The genes are TRBV10-3 and TRBJ2-3; D is perhaps TRBD2 (7 bases). V shed 4 bases and J shed 6 bases, with 20 bases lying between them. Germline V CDR1 and CDR2: ENHRY, SYGVKD. The CDR3 contains 16 residues. CDR3 coding DNA: TGTGCCATCAGTGTTTCGGGGGGAGGGGGTTTGGATACGCAGTATTTT. Amino acid sequence: CAISVSGGGGLDTQYF.

J is TRBJ2-1 and V is TRBV9, with D tentatively TRBD1 (6 bases). V was pared by 3 bases and J by 0 bases, with 10 bases between. The germline CDR1 and CDR2 sequences are SGDLS and YYNGEE. The CDR3 sequence is 15 residues long. CDR3 DNA: TGTGCCAGCAGCGATCAGGGGAACTCCTACAATGAGCAGTTCTTC. Translated: CASSDQGNSYNEQFF. Full variable domain (missing parts from reference TRBV9 and TRBJ2-1): DSGVTQTPKHLITATGQRVTLRCSPRSGDLSVYWYQQSLDQGLQFLIQYYNGEERAKGNILERFSAQQFPDLHSELNLSSLELGDSALYFCASSDQGNSYNEQFFGPGTRLTVL.

A remark on this clone: The sample holds other DNA sequences that translate to the same CDR3. The rearrangement joins TRBV5-6 to TRBJ1-1; D is uncertain. Germline CDR1 is SGHDT and CDR2 is YYEEEE. V lost 2 bases to trimming and J lost 1 base, with 9 bases between them. The CDR3 runs to 14 residues. The DNA for the CDR3 is TGTGCCAGCAGCTTTCCCGGCGAGAACACTGAAGCTTTCTTT. It is translated as CASSFPGENTEAFF.

The chain joins TRBV9 to TRBJ1-1; TRBD1 might be the D (5 bases). V lost 0 bases and J lost 8, with 11 bases in between. The CDR3 is 13 amino acids. Per germline, CDR1 SGDLS and CDR2 YYNGEE. The CDR3 DNA is TGTGCCAGCAGCGTAGTGGGAGGGGCCGAAGCTTTCTTT. Amino acids: CASSVVGGAEAFF.

The chain has TRBV11-1 and TRBJ1-1; TRBD1 matches at 7 bases. With 5 bases clipped from V and 11 bases from J, the junction kept 8 bases outside the gene matches. This CDR3 is built from 12 residues. Germline V gene sequence: CDR1 SGHAT, CDR2 FQDESV (reference sequence). The DNA of the CDR3 is TGTGCCAGCAGCCCGACAGGGCTTGGGGCTTTCTTT. Encoded protein: CASSPTGLGAFF.

V gene TRBV7-9 combines with J gene TRBJ2-1, with 12 positions matching TRBD2. V shed 1 base, J shed 3 bases, and the junction held 7 bases outside the gene matches. Germline values: CDR1 SEHNR, CDR2 FQNEAQ (reference sequence). The CDR3 extends over 18 amino acids. The CDR3 protein is CASSLELAGGLIYNEQFF. CDR3 nucleotides: TGTGCCAGCAGCTTAGAACTAGCGGGGGGCCTCATCTACAATGAGCAGTTCTTC.

The rearrangement joins TRBV4-1 to TRBJ1-2, with 7 bases that match TRBD1. The V gene's germline CDR1 is MGHRA and CDR2 YSYEKL. V was clipped by 0 bases and J by 6 bases; unmatched bases: 10. The CDR3 length is 16 residues. This chain's CDR3 is CASSQDVRGHKNGYTF. The DNA of the CDR3 is TGCGCCAGCAGCCAAGACGTTAGGGGGCATAAGAATGGCTACACCTTC.